This T cell receptor (beta chain) was found in a study of T cells in women clearing cervical HPV infection. About the research overall: Cases: HPV16-related CIN3 or worse on histology, a couple of invasive cancers. Blood came at first lesion visit for cases, post-clearance for controls.

Findings and caveats of the study: CIN3+ cases had significantly higher TCR repertoire richness than controls, but evenness did not differ.

To note about this clone: Antigen unknown. The missing CDR3 end, 3 residues past where the read stops, is filled in from the germline J gene.

V was pared by 5 bases and J by 2 bases, with 7 bases of the junction left unmatched. The CDR3 is made up of 15 amino acids. The V gene's germline CDR1 is LNHDA and CDR2 SQIVND (reference sequence). Genomic DNA, averaging around 1,200 ng per sample, yielded TCR beta CDR3 via immunoSEQ. Libraries were prepared by immunoSEQ multiplex PCR; TCRdb keeps only in-frame clonotypes and omits some of them. This repertoire includes about 35,000 clones. The TCR was taken from a woman between 18 and 69 years old with a cervical HPV16 infection that either progressed to CIN3+ or cleared (not recorded which). Sequencing was done on a sample of blood buffy coat. The chain joins TRBV19 to TRBJ2-3; 7 bases are shared with TRBD1. Incomplete CDR3 DNA: TGTGCCAGTAGTTTCGGGACAGAGTTCACAGATACG. The encoded protein is CASSFGTEFTDT. The full-length CDR3 reads as CASSFGTEFTDTQYF.